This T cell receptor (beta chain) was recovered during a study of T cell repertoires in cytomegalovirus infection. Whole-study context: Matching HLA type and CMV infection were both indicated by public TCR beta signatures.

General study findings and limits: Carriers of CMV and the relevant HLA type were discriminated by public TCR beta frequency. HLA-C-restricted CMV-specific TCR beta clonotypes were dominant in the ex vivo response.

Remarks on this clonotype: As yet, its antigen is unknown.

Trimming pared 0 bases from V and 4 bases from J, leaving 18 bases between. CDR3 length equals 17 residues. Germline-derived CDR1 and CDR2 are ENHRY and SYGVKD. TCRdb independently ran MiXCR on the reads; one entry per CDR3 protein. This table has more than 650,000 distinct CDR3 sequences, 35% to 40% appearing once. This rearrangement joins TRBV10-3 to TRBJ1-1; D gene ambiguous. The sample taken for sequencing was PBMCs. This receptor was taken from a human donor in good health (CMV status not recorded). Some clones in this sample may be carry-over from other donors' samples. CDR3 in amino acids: CAISESNGESEGTEAFF. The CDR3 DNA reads TGTGCCATCAGTGAGTCGAATGGGGAATCGGAGGGCACTGAAGCTTTCTTT.